This TCR beta chain was observed in a study of blood T cells in healthy people across ages. A sample-barcoded 5' primer and a J-beta primer mix were used in a second PCR of about 7 to 12 cycles. One entry per CDR3 protein results from TCRdb running MiXCR on the 5' RACE reads. Counted here are over a million distinct CDR3 sequences, roughly two fifths occurring once; the ten biggest clones make up just over 4%. Study-wide points: Higher diversity and more naive CD4+ cells were features of long-lived donors, compared to aged donors. It was held that the diversity estimates obtained from one million T cells were underestimates.

About this clonotype itself: As yet, its antigen is unknown.

The sample consisted of blood. The receptor comes from a woman in her late teens or twenties in good health.

CDR3 in DNA: TGTGCCAGCAGGGATACGGCAGGGAAAGAGACCCAGTACTTC. This translates into CASRDTAGKETQYF. This sequence joins TRBV2 and TRBJ2-5; D is perhaps TRBD1 (5 bases). CDR3 size: 14 residues. Germline loops: CDR1 SNHLY, CDR2 FYNNEI. The germline V and J ends were trimmed by 6 bases and 3 bases, with 14 bases remaining between them.